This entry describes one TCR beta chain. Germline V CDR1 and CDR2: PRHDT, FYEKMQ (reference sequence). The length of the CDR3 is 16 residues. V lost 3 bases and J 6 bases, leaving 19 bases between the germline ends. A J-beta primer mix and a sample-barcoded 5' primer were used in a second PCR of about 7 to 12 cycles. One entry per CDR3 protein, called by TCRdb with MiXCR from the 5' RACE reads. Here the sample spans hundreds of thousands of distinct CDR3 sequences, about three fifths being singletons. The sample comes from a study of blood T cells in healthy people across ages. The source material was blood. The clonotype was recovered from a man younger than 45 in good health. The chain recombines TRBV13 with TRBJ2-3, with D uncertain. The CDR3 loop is CASSFPQAAAWDTQYF. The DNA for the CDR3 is TGTGCCAGCAGCTTTCCTCAGGCCGCTGCTTGGGATACGCAGTATTTT.